The 32 T cell receptor beta chains presented below share a single source sample, sequenced in a study of OX40 agonist ivuxolimab in advanced cancers. Profiling relied on immunoSEQ multiplex PCR, and the TCRdb table lists in-frame clones only, not all of them. The sample shows under 35,000 clones, more than 70% of them seen only once. The sample consisted of CD4+ or CD8+ T cells sorted from blood, taken in a trial of the OX40 agonist ivuxolimab. Every receptor here comes from an adult with an advanced solid tumor such as melanoma, head and neck, liver or kidney cancer.

The V and J genes are TRBV29-1 and TRBJ1-1; tentative D call: TRBD1 (6 bases). CDR1 SQVTM and CDR2 ANQGSEA come from the germline V gene. V was trimmed by 3 bases and J by 1 base, leaving 9 bases between them. The CDR3 sequence is 13 residues long. As DNA, the CDR3 is TGCAGCGTTGACGGACAGCAGAACACTGAAGCTTTCTTT. Amino acids: CSVDGQQNTEAFF.

This clone appeared a few times. The chain has TRBV5-1 and TRBJ1-2; unclear D gene. There are 14 residues in the CDR3. Trimming shortened V by 0 bases and J by 8 bases, and 14 bases separated the two germline ends. Germline V gene data show CDR1 as SGHRS and CDR2 as YFSETQ. In DNA form, the CDR3 reads TGCGCCAGCAGCTTGGGACTAAGGGTAGGAGGCTACACCTTC. It is translated as CASSLGLRVGGYTF.

This rearrangement joins TRBV5-1 to TRBJ2-1; 7 bases map to TRBD2. Trimming cost V 7 bases and J 3 bases; bases outside gene matches: 19. Germline CDR1 SGHRS, CDR2 YFSETQ. There are 18 residues in the CDR3. CDR3 in amino acids: CASERGASGRGDYNEQFF. CDR3 nucleotides: TGCGCCAGCGAACGAGGGGCTAGCGGAAGGGGAGACTACAATGAGCAGTTCTTC.

The rearrangement joins TRBV11-2 to TRBJ2-7; D gene uncertain. Trimming removed 4 bases at V and 3 bases at J, with 13 bases between. The CDR3 has 14 amino acids. Germline V gene data show CDR1 as SGHAT and CDR2 as FQNNGV. The CDR3, as DNA: TGTGCCAGCAGCTCGCAGGTTGGGGTCTACGAGCAGTACTTC. Amino acids: CASSSQVGVYEQYF.

V gene TRBV28 combines with J gene TRBJ2-4; possible D gene TRBD1, 6 bases. V was shortened by 5 bases and J by 1 base, with 18 bases between the two germline ends. The germline gives CDR1 MDHEN, CDR2 SYDVKM. This CDR3 has 17 amino acids. CDR3 amino acids: CASSVYQQGEAKNIQYF. CDR3 in DNA: TGTGCCAGCAGTGTCTACCAACAGGGAGAGGCCAAAAACATTCAGTACTTC.

The V call is TRBV2, the J call TRBJ2-3; 7 nucleotides match TRBD2. The length of the CDR3 is 15 residues. CDR1 SNHLY and CDR2 FYNNEI come from the germline V gene. The trim removed 4 bases at V and 9 bases at J, leaving 13 bases unmatched. The CDR3 DNA follows: TGTGCCAGCAGTGGGGGAGGGGATTGGGTGGTGACGCAGTATTTT. Protein product: CASSGGGDWVVTQYF.

The rearrangement uses TRBV11-2 and TRBJ2-2; D not resolved. Trimming cost V 4 bases and J 7 bases, with 19 bases left between them. Germline lookup yields CDR1 SGHAT and CDR2 FQNNGV. The CDR3 sequence is 16 residues long. CDR3 sequence (DNA): TGTGCCAGCAGCTCCCCTCTAAACAGCTGGAGCGGGGAGCTGTTTTTT. As protein: CASSSPLNSWSGELFF.

The CDR3 reads CASSAEQGNTEAFF. DNA for the CDR3: TGTGCCAGCAGTGCGGAGCAGGGGAACACTGAAGCTTTCTTT. The chain is built from TRBV2 and TRBJ1-1, with a tentative D call TRBD1 (5 bases). The CDR3 covers 14 residues. Trimming removed 4 bases at V and 1 base at J, with 10 bases between. The V gene's germline CDR1 is SNHLY and CDR2 FYNNEI.

The J gene is TRBJ1-2, the V gene TRBV10-3; TRBD1 matches 8 bases. From germline, CDR1 is ENHRY and CDR2 SYGVKD. The junction had 6 bases not matched to a gene; V was cut back by 6 bases and J by 6 bases. There are 13 residues in the CDR3. CDR3: CAIRDRTGNGYTF. CDR3 coding DNA: TGTGCCATCAGAGACCGGACAGGGAATGGCTACACCTTC.

The chain links TRBV11-1 to TRBJ2-3, with TRBD2 identical over 12 bases. This CDR3 contains 17 residues. The V gene end was trimmed by 3 bases and the J gene end by 10 bases; junction bases not matched to a gene: 14. The germline V gene encodes CDR1 SGHAT and CDR2 FQDESV (reference sequence). This CDR3 is CASSFPSGRALSEAQYF. The CDR3 coding sequence is TGTGCCAGCAGCTTCCCTAGCGGGAGGGCCCTCTCGGAGGCGCAGTATTTT.

The chain couples TRBV10-1 to TRBJ2-1; 8 positions agree with TRBD2. The CDR3 runs to 13 residues. Germline values: CDR1 WNHNN, CDR2 SYGVQD (reference sequence). V dropped 4 bases and J dropped 9; count of bases not matched to a gene: 5. The CDR3 reads CASSGSGIGEQFF. The CDR3 nucleotides are TGCGCCAGCAGTGGTAGCGGGATTGGTGAGCAGTTCTTC.

V is TRBV5-1 and J is TRBJ2-1; TRBD2 might be the D (6 bases). The CDR3 spans 15 residues. Trimming took 0 bases from V and 8 from J, leaving 15 bases between them. CDR1 is SGHRS and CDR2 is YFSETQ in the germline V gene. In nucleotides, the CDR3 is TGCGCCAGCAGCTTGGCCTGGGGGGAGTGGGATGAGCAGTTCTTC. It is translated as CASSLAWGEWDEQFF.

The CDR3, as DNA: TGCGCCAGCAGCTTGTGGGGCGCGAACTATGGCTACACCTTC. Its protein is CASSLWGANYGYTF. The V and J genes are TRBV5-1 and TRBJ1-2, with D possibly being TRBD1 (5 bases). Trimming stripped 1 base from V and 2 bases from J, with 9 bases between. Germline values: CDR1 SGHRS, CDR2 YFSETQ. The CDR3 runs to 14 residues.

This chain links TRBV2 with TRBJ2-1, with TRBD2 as a possible D gene (6 bases). V gave up 7 bases and J gave up 7 bases, with 20 bases separating them. The CDR3 runs to 15 residues. Germline V gives CDR1 SNHLY, CDR2 FYNNEI. For the CDR3, the DNA is TGTGCCAGCACGGTGCTTGCGGGGTCGGGGAATGAGCAGTTCTTC. This codes for CASTVLAGSGNEQFF.

The J gene is TRBJ1-5, the V gene TRBV19; the D gene is possibly TRBD1 (6 bases). Trimming left V 3 bases short and J 7 bases short, with 16 bases between. The CDR3 has 15 residues. In germline, CDR1 is LNHDA, CDR2 SQIVND (reference sequence). For the CDR3, the DNA is TGTGCCAGTAGTATTGGCAGGGGTCGCGAGCAGCCCCAGCATTTT. It encodes CASSIGRGREQPQHF. Full variable domain (remainder filled in from reference TRBV19 and TRBJ1-5): DGGITQSPKYLFRKEGQNVTLSCEQNLNHDAMYWYRQDPGQGLRLIYYSQIVNDFQKGDIAEGYSVSREKKESFPLTVTSAQKNPTAFYLCASSIGRGREQPQHFGDGTRLSIL.

Only a few counts were recorded for this clone. The chain recombines TRBV5-1 with TRBJ2-7; D may correspond to TRBD1 or TRBD2 (5 bases each). V was trimmed by 2 bases and J by 3 bases, leaving 21 bases between them. This CDR3 region has 17 residues. CDR1 SGHRS and CDR2 YFSETQ come from the germline V gene. CDR3 sequence reads: CASSFFAGRKWDYEQYF. CDR3 in DNA: TGCGCCAGCAGCTTTTTCGCAGGGAGAAAGTGGGACTACGAGCAGTACTTC.

In DNA form, the CDR3 reads TGTGCCAGCAGCCCACCTAGACTAGCGGGAGAGACCCAGTACTTC. This gives the protein CASSPPRLAGETQYF. The rearrangement joins TRBV28 to TRBJ2-5; 10 nucleotides agree with TRBD2. The J segment lost 4 bases and the V segment lost 6 bases, leaving 8 bases of the junction unmatched. Germline V gene sequence: CDR1 MDHEN, CDR2 SYDVKM. The CDR3 runs to 15 residues.

CDR3 in DNA: TGTGCCAGCTCCCTGGATAACGGGGAGCTGTTTTTT. The encoded protein is CASSLDNGELFF. The V call is TRBV18, the J call TRBJ2-2; D remains ambiguous. The CDR3 consists of 12 residues. Germline CDR1 KGHSH, CDR2 LQKENI. Deletions cut 6 bases from V and 7 bases from J, with 9 bases between.

The chain recombines TRBV11-3 with TRBJ2-1, with D perhaps matching TRBD2 (6 bases). V was clipped by 4 bases and J by 1 base, with 11 bases between them. The CDR3 loop spans 15 amino acids. Germline CDR1 is SGHNT and CDR2 is YENEEA. CDR3 DNA sequence: TGTGCCAGCAGCTCGGGAGTCGGGTCCTACAATGAGCAGTTCTTC. This translates into CASSSGVGSYNEQFF.

The chain joins TRBV5-6 to TRBJ1-2; 9 bases map to TRBD1. Per germline, CDR1 SGHDT and CDR2 YYEEEE. V shed 3 bases and J 6 bases; nucleotides not matched to a gene: 9. The CDR3 has 15 amino acids. The chain's CDR3 is CASSSSPGQGNGYTF. The CDR3 DNA reads as TGTGCCAGCAGCTCATCACCGGGACAGGGTAATGGCTACACCTTC.

V and J are TRBV2 and TRBJ2-5; weak D call: TRBD2 (5 bases). Trimming stripped 9 bases from V and 5 bases from J, with 13 bases between. From germline, CDR1 is SNHLY and CDR2 FYNNEI. The CDR3 runs to 12 residues. The CDR3 sequence is CARRTAGETQYF. In DNA, the CDR3 is TGTGCCAGGAGGACTGCCGGGGAGACCCAGTACTTC.

The chain is built from TRBV6-1 and TRBJ1-1, with a possible D match to TRBD1 (5 bases). The V gene lost 1 base and the J gene lost 6 bases, with 15 bases spanning the gap. The CDR3 is 15 amino acids. Germline CDR1 reads MNHNS; CDR2 reads SASEGT. The CDR3 protein is CASSEGGRGRAEAFF. CDR3 bases: TGTGCCAGCAGTGAAGGGGGGAGAGGGCGGGCTGAAGCTTTCTTT.

This chain connects TRBV6-5 to TRBJ2-7; either TRBD1 or TRBD2 may fit D (5 bases each). In germline, CDR1 is MNHEY, CDR2 SVGAGI. Trimming took off 0 bases at V and 4 bases at J, with 10 bases between the two ends. The CDR3 has 14 residues. The CDR3 region has the DNA TGTGCCAGCAGTTACTCACCGGGACCATACGAGCAGTACTTC. Its translation: CASSYSPGPYEQYF.

The chain uses TRBV6-1 and TRBJ2-1; D gene uncertain. Germline CDR1 MNHNS, CDR2 SASEGT. The CDR3 loop spans 14 amino acids. Between the trimmed V and J ends, which lost 4 bases and 0 bases, there was a span of 7 bases. CDR3 nucleotides: TGTGCCAGCAGTGTCGAAAGCTCCTACAATGAGCAGTTCTTC. It encodes CASSVESSYNEQFF.

The rearrangement links TRBV27 to TRBJ2-5; 8 bases fit TRBD1. The CDR3 consists of 14 residues. V lost 7 bases to trimming and J lost 11 bases; unmatched junction nucleotides: 15. Germline V CDR1 and CDR2: MNHEY, SMNVEV (reference sequence). The chain's CDR3 is CASTWSQGAREQYF. The DNA of the CDR3 is TGTGCCAGCACCTGGAGTCAGGGGGCGAGGGAGCAGTACTTC.

This clone was detected only a few times. V and J are TRBV7-9 and TRBJ1-1; no definite D call. This CDR3 comprises 13 residues. Trimming took off 4 bases at V and 2 bases at J, with 8 bases between the two ends. CDR1 and CDR2 from the germline V gene are SEHNR and FQNEAQ (reference sequence). The CDR3 here is CASSSGINTEAFF. CDR3 coding DNA: TGTGCCAGCAGCTCAGGCATTAACACTGAAGCTTTCTTT.

The chain carries TRBV14 and TRBJ2-1; D not certain. Trimming cost V 4 bases and J 4 bases, with 2 bases left between them. There are 11 residues in the CDR3. The germline CDR1 and CDR2 sequences are SGHDN and FVKESK. For the CDR3, the DNA is TGTGCCAGCAGCCCATACAATGAGCAGTTCTTC. Translated: CASSPYNEQFF.

The chain carries TRBV11-3 and TRBJ2-5; perhaps TRBD1 as D (6 bases). The V gene's germline CDR1 is SGHNT and CDR2 YENEEA. Trimming pared 5 bases from V and 0 bases from J, leaving 13 bases between. This CDR3 contains 15 residues. CDR3: CASSPSKGDQETQYF. For the CDR3, the DNA is TGTGCCAGCAGCCCGTCGAAGGGGGACCAAGAGACCCAGTACTTC.

CDR3 in amino acids: CSVATTAGSYEQYF. The CDR3 bases are TGCAGCGTAGCTACAACTGCGGGCTCCTACGAGCAGTACTTC. The chain uses TRBV29-1 and TRBJ2-7; perhaps TRBD2 as D (5 bases). The germline gives CDR1 SQVTM, CDR2 ANQGSEA. CDR3 length: 14 amino acids. Trimming cost V 6 bases and J 0 bases, with 15 bases left between them.

The chain links TRBV18 to TRBJ2-7; D could derive from TRBD1 or TRBD2 (5 bases each). With 5 bases removed from V and 6 bases from J, the gap between germline ends came to 17 bases. Germline CDR1 is KGHSH and CDR2 is LQKENI. The CDR3 has 14 amino acids. The CDR3 loop is CASSRQTEAGEQYF. In nucleotides, the CDR3 is TGTGCCAGCTCAAGACAGACAGAGGCGGGCGAGCAGTACTTC.

V is TRBV4-2 and J is TRBJ2-1; 10 bases are a match to TRBD2. Per the germline V gene, CDR1 is LGHNA and CDR2 is YNFKEQ. J gave up 5 bases and V 4 bases, and 2 bases lay outside the gene matches. The CDR3 contains 14 residues. The CDR3, as DNA: TGTGCCAGCAGCCCGGGACTAGCGAACAATGAGCAGTTCTTC. Translating gives CASSPGLANNEQFF.

This chain links TRBV27 with TRBJ2-5; D gene uncertain. The CDR3 sequence is 11 residues long. The germline V gene encodes CDR1 MNHEY and CDR2 SMNVEV (reference sequence). Between the trimmed V and J ends, which lost 6 bases and 2 bases, there was a span of 4 bases. CDR3 amino acids: CASRKQETQYF. CDR3 coding DNA: TGTGCCAGCAGAAAACAAGAGACCCAGTACTTC.